Listed below are T cell receptor beta chains from one sample, sequenced in a study of patients and donors after allogeneic stem cell transplantation. MiXCR, run by TCRdb on the RT-PCR reads, gives a single entry per CDR3 protein. Of hundreds of thousands of distinct CDR3 sequences listed, roughly 17% were seen once; the top ten hold about 7%. The specimen was blood, either unsorted or a sorted T cell fraction (not recorded which). These receptors originate from a human donor who was either an allogeneic HSCT recipient or a stem cell or donor lymphocyte infusion donor (not recorded which). It is not recorded whose cells these are; they may come from a transplant donor. Both conserved end residues are part of each CDR3. The D gene is left open where the match is weak. Clone sizes are given selectively: once, few, many, or a class where the clone is expanded.

TRBV6-6	NA	TRBJ2-7	NA	CACNRGASYEQYF	TGTGCCTGCAACCGGGGGGCCTCCTACGAGCAGTACTTC
TRBV4-1	NA	TRBJ2-3	NA	CASSQTAEQGIAVEDTQYF	TGCGCCAGCAGCCAGACGGCCGAACAGGGAATTGCTGTAGAGGATACGCAGTATTTT
TRBV20-1	many	TRBJ2-7	NA	CSARIRGRSYEQYF	TGCAGTGCTAGAATACGGGGCCGCTCCTACGAGCAGTACTTC
TRBV4-2	NA	TRBJ2-2	TRBD2	CASSQTSGTNTGELFF	TGTGCCAGCAGCCAAACTAGCGGAACGAACACCGGGGAGCTGTTTTTT
TRBV30	NA	TRBJ1-1	NA	CAWNKILNTEAFF	TGTGCCTGGAATAAAATCCTGAACACTGAAGCTTTCTTT
TRBV5-1	few	TRBJ2-6	NA	CASSGRTSSSGANVLTF	TGCGCCAGCAGCGGCAGGACCTCTAGCTCTGGGGCCAACGTCCTGACTTTC
TRBV5-1	NA	TRBJ2-7	NA	CASSLAGGRINEQYF	TGCGCCAGCAGCTTGGCAGGAGGGAGGATCAACGAGCAGTACTTC
TRBV12-3/TRBV12-4	few	TRBJ2-7	NA	CASSFLVAEQYF	TGTGCCAGCAGTTTCCTAGTAGCCGAGCAGTACTTC
TRBV7-9	NA	TRBJ1-2	NA	CASSQLGGDGQNYGYTF	TGTGCCAGCAGCCAACTAGGCGGGGATGGACAGAACTATGGCTACACCTTC
TRBV5-4	NA	TRBJ2-5	NA	CASSQTSLETQYF	TGTGCCAGCAGCCAGACAAGTCTGGAGACCCAGTACTTC
TRBV20-1	NA	TRBJ2-7	TRBD1	CSAPSGTAYEQYF	TGCAGTGCCCCTTCCGGGACAGCTTACGAGCAGTACTTC
TRBV5-1	many	TRBJ2-7	TRBD1	CASSLTTGVYEQYF	TGCGCCAGCAGCTTGACAACAGGGGTCTACGAGCAGTACTTC
TRBV24-1	NA	TRBJ2-7	NA	CATSAPPPYEQYF	TGTGCCACCAGTGCCCCTCCCCCCTACGAGCAGTACTTC
TRBV12-3/TRBV12-4	many	TRBJ2-7	NA	CASSFRYEQYF	TGTGCCAGCAGCTTCCGCTACGAGCAGTACTTC
TRBV20-1	few	TRBJ2-6	NA	CSARGLGAGANVLTF	TGCAGTGCTAGAGGTCTGGGTGCTGGGGCCAACGTCCTGACTTTC
TRBV5-1	NA	TRBJ2-7	NA	CASSPLGLNTYEQYF	TGCGCCAGCAGCCCCCTCGGTCTAAACACCTACGAGCAGTACTTC
TRBV25-1	few	TRBJ2-7	TRBD2	CASGTSGIYEQYF	TGTGCCAGCGGGACTAGCGGGATATACGAGCAGTACTTC
TRBV5-1	NA	TRBJ2-5	NA	CASSSRDWRETQYF	TGCGCCAGCAGCTCCCGGGACTGGAGAGAGACCCAGTACTTC
TRBV12-3/TRBV12-4	NA	TRBJ2-3	NA	CASRPLGGRGTDTQYF	TGTGCCAGCAGACCCCTGGGGGGGCGCGGCACAGATACGCAGTATTTT
TRBV9	NA	TRBJ1-1	TRBD1	CASSVSYRGRDTEAFF	TGTGCCAGCAGCGTTTCTTACAGGGGCCGAGACACTGAAGCTTTCTTT
TRBV18	many	TRBJ2-2	NA	CASSPRGNTGELFF	TGTGCCAGCTCACCACGGGGGAACACCGGGGAGCTGTTTTTT
TRBV10-3	NA	TRBJ1-2	TRBD1	CAISDPGQGASGYTF	TGTGCCATCAGTGACCCTGGACAGGGGGCTAGTGGCTACACCTTC
TRBV29-1	few	TRBJ2-7	TRBD2	CSVEEGGLADYEQYF	TGCAGCGTTGAAGAAGGGGGACTAGCGGACTACGAGCAGTACTTC